This TCR beta chain was identified in a study of shared clonotypes between healthy human individuals (dated by TCRdb to the early 2020s). The study in broad terms: Two women and a few men aged 18 to 49 years were included in the cohort. Per donor, three plates each were used for CD4 naive and CD4 memory, two for CD8 naive, and one for CD8 memory. To estimate repertoire size and how much clonotype sharing occurs between individuals, the study deeply sequenced the blood TCR repertoires of about five healthy adults. To increase sequencing depth and limit assay-specific biases, TCR repertoire library preparation and sequencing were carried out by different laboratories using diverse techniques. Each donor's leukapheresis produced roughly between about 0.8 and 8.9 billion PBMCs.

The donors were healthy, HIV-negative adults with no recently reported acute infections or vaccinations. All donors were Caucasian adults living in Nashville, Tennessee, USA. CD4+ T cells were enriched by magnetic negative selection, after which naive cells were positively selected on CD45RA and the negative fraction was taken as the memory subset. After blood collection by leukapheresis, PBMCs were isolated using Ficoll-Histopaque density gradient centrifugation and then cryopreserved in the vapor phase of liquid nitrogen. Purity and quantity of every magnetically sorted T cell population were checked by analytical flow cytometry. Each sorted fraction had its genomic DNA isolated and then quantified by UV absorbance on a Nanodrop 2000c. TCR CDR3 regions were amplified from genomic DNA by multiplex PCR using the deep immunoSEQ assay. Extracted genomic DNA from each cell subset was distributed evenly across all wells of several immunoSEQ 96-well plates, and each plate was treated as a replicate. For sorted subsets, roughly 200 ng of genomic DNA, equivalent to tens of thousands of T cell genomes, went into each replicate PCR. Purified libraries were measured with a Qubit 3.0 fluorometer, size-checked on a Bioanalyzer 2100, and measured again with the KAPA Library Quantification kit. A separate single-read 150-cycle Illumina NextSeq 550 flow cell was used to sequence each immunoSEQ 96-well plate. The paper's data handling went like this. The immunoSEQ output contained only junctional sequences without quality scores, so filtering could not match that applied to full-length reads. Sequences were annotated with PyIR, a Python wrapper for IgBLAST v1.9, and V/J genes and CDR3 were assigned using IMGT germline references. Any read was removed if the V/J assignment was weak (E-value above 1e-6), the CDR3 was missing, or the read contained stop codons, out-of-frame junctions, or ambiguous translated residues. A V3J clonotype was defined by an identical inferred V gene, J gene, and CDR3 amino acid sequence. Percentage overlap between repertoires was computed as shared unique clonotypes divided by the size of the smaller repertoire. Repertoire richness was assessed with RTK rarefaction, the Chao1 estimator, and Recon v2.1 estimates of unobserved clonotypes. For all TCRbeta clonotypes obtained by the gDNA method from a few donors, generation probabilities were computed with OLGA. TCRdb stores this immuneACCESS table with in-frame sequences only. Part of the clones is absent; in the studies checked, under half of the shortfall reflects unresolved V genes, and no reason is known for the rest. D and trimming were read from the DNA, whereas the V and J calls and clone size are those reported in that table. The sample yields about 1.5 million clones; under 99% were counted once. The ten largest clonotypes hold roughly 0.4% of the sample.

On this clone: The specificity of this receptor is unknown. One base away there is no much larger clone; base qualities are not given.

General findings and caveats noted by the study authors: Sampling was restricted to blood, and TCR repertoires in tissue are likely to differ from TCR repertoires in blood. About 5% of naive CD4, 3% to 3.5% of naive CD8, approximately 2% of memory CD4, and around 0.42% of memory CD8 clonotypes were shared across several donors. Even with the large sequencing depth, rarefaction of the sorted-subset datasets indicated that sequencing was incomplete. Compared with non-shared clonotypes, the clonotypes found in all four sorted-subset donors had higher generation probabilities. Naive subsets generally had larger estimated clonotype richness than memory subsets. Pairwise subsampling led to the expectation that sequencing depth would affect the degree of clonotype sharing among donors. The genetic and exposure-history diversity represented was limited by the small number of donors.

This receptor was obtained from a man aged 30 to 45 in good health. The sequencing input was naive CD4+ T cells sorted from blood. The cell subset or site label on this specimen signifies: CD45RA+ positively selected.

Here the CDR3 is given as CAITPTDSPQETQYF. The DNA is as follows: TGTGCCATCACCCCGACAGACTCACCCCAAGAGACCCAGTACTTC. The chain was built from TRBV10-3 and TRBJ2-5, with TRBD1 perhaps the D gene, on 5 matching bases. The CDR3, from cysteine to phenylalanine, totals 15 residues. Of the read, only the CDR3 DNA is kept; its 45 bases are in frame from base 1. V lost 7 bases and J lost 1 base; the stretch between them is 16 bases long. CDR1 ENHRY and CDR2 SYGVKD were looked up in the germline V gene.